The clone carrying this T cell receptor beta chain was recorded at least ten times. Its cognate antigen is unknown. The data originate from a study of T-cell reconstitution after alpha-beta-depleted transplantation in children. Study conclusions and caveats: At the one-year point after transplant, T-cell counts and TCRbeta diversity were found to come mostly from T cells that had been newly produced. Day-60 TCRbeta diversity that was high in some patients was derived from surviving recipient T cells and thymic progenitors.

TCRbeta library preparation incorporated unique molecular identifiers. A single record per CDR3 protein comes from TCRdb applying MiXCR to the PCR reads. There are about 440,000 distinct CDR3 sequences in the sample; about 40% occur only once, and roughly a quarter lies in the top ten. The CDR3 length is 11 residues. Germline V gene sequence: CDR1 MNHEY, CDR2 SMNVEV (reference sequence). The rearrangement joins TRBV27 to TRBJ2-2; D not resolved. This receptor was obtained from a girl aged 2 to 9 with aplastic anemia, due to receive a stem cell transplant. The sequencing here drew on PBMCs, taken before TCRalphabeta/CD19-depleted stem cell transplant. DNA of the CDR3: TGTGACTTAGGACGTCGCGGGGAGCTGTTTTTT. It yields the protein CDLGRRGELFF.